These 30 T cell receptor beta chains came from one sample sequenced in a study of blood T cell repertoires in COVID-19. TCRdb keeps only in-frame clones here, not all; method: immunoSEQ multiplex PCR. Among 110,000 or so clones, over 75% were seen once, and the ten largest hold more than 7%. Sequences were obtained from peripheral blood. All receptors derive from a woman between 65 and 79 years old who had recovered from COVID-19.

This sequence joins TRBV19 and TRBJ2-7; the D gene is possibly TRBD1 (6 bases). CDR1 LNHDA and CDR2 SQIVND come from the germline V gene (reference sequence). The CDR3 extends over 15 amino acids. V lost 3 bases and J lost 3, with 15 bases in between. CDR3 sequence: CASSIYGGPIYEQYF. Here the CDR3 DNA reads TGTGCCAGTAGTATTTATGGGGGCCCCATCTACGAGCAGTACTTC.

The V and J genes are TRBV18 and TRBJ2-7; a possible D gene is TRBD1 (6 bases). V lost 0 bases and J 2 bases, leaving 14 bases between the germline ends. The CDR3 is made up of 16 amino acids. Germline-derived CDR1 and CDR2 are KGHSH and LQKENI. CDR3 bases: TGTGCCAGCTCACCACCGGGGACATCCCAAACCTACGAGCAGTACTTC. Protein product: CASSPPGTSQTYEQYF.

The chain joins TRBV7-6 to TRBJ2-3; perhaps TRBD1 as D (6 bases). In germline, CDR1 is SGHVS, CDR2 FNYEAQ. V gave up 2 bases and J gave up 3 bases, with 15 bases separating them. This CDR3 is built from 16 residues. The CDR3 DNA follows: TGTGCCAGCAGCTTAATCCCAGGGGCCCTGACAGATACGCAGTATTTT. This translates into CASSLIPGALTDTQYF.

The V call is TRBV7-2, the J call TRBJ2-3; 13 bases map to TRBD2. CDR3 length: 17 amino acids. The ends lost 2 bases at V and 4 bases at J; junction bases unmatched: 6. Germline lookup yields CDR1 SGHTA and CDR2 FQGNSA. CDR3 amino acids: CASSLIPGLAGPDTQYF. The CDR3 DNA is TGTGCCAGCAGCTTAATCCCGGGACTAGCGGGGCCAGATACGCAGTATTTT.

This rearrangement joins TRBV27 to TRBJ2-7, with TRBD1 matching over 7 bases. V gave up 3 bases and J gave up 0 bases; unmatched junction bases: 8. This CDR3 has 16 amino acids. Germline lookup yields CDR1 MNHEY and CDR2 SMNVEV (reference sequence). The CDR3 sequence is CASSFFGQDPSYEQYF. In DNA, the CDR3 is TGTGCCAGCAGTTTCTTCGGACAGGATCCCTCCTACGAGCAGTACTTC.

The V gene is TRBV5-1, the J gene TRBJ2-7; tentative D call: TRBD1 (6 bases). The germline V gene has CDR1 SGHRS and CDR2 YFSETQ. V was trimmed by 0 bases and J by 0 bases, leaving 16 bases between them. This CDR3 is built from 17 residues. The CDR3 region is CASSLGGGPGVSYEQYF. The DNA of the CDR3 is TGCGCCAGCAGCTTGGGGGGTGGCCCAGGGGTCTCCTACGAGCAGTACTTC.

V and J are TRBV11-3 and TRBJ2-2, with 11 bases fitting TRBD1. The CDR3 is 14 residues long. With V trimmed by 5 bases and J by 12 bases, 8 bases remained unmatched. Germline CDR1 reads SGHNT; CDR2 reads YENEEA. The CDR3 sequence: CASSLGQGAQKLFF. CDR3 in DNA: TGTGCCAGCAGCCTCGGACAGGGGGCCCAGAAGCTGTTTTTT.

This rearrangement joins TRBV12-3 or TRBV12-4 to TRBJ2-7; 7 nucleotides line up with TRBD1. Unmatched junction bases numbered 6, after V lost 6 bases and J lost 4 bases. CDR3 length: 13 residues. In nucleotides, the CDR3 is TGTGCCAGCAGCCGACAGGGAAGATACGAGCAGTACTTC. Translated, it gives CASSRQGRYEQYF.

The J gene is TRBJ2-3, the V gene TRBV9; possible D gene TRBD2, 5 bases. There are 16 residues in the CDR3. Per the germline V gene, CDR1 is SGDLS and CDR2 is YYNGEE. V shed 3 bases and J shed 5 bases, with 19 bases lying between them. CDR3 nucleotides: TGTGCCAGCAGCGAAACGGGGTCCAGAGAGAAAGATACGCAGTATTTT. Translated, it gives CASSETGSREKDTQYF.

The chain couples TRBV28 to TRBJ2-7; TRBD2 matches 7 bases. The CDR3 covers 13 residues. V was clipped by 7 bases and J by 2 bases; unmatched bases: 5. The germline V gene encodes CDR1 MDHEN and CDR2 SYDVKM. The CDR3 DNA reads as TGTGCCAGCACTGGGGGGGTCCCCTACGAGCAGTACTTC. This sequence encodes CASTGGVPYEQYF. Together with reference TRBV28 and TRBJ2-7, the CDR3 gives the full variable domain: DVKVTQSSRYLVKRTGEKVFLECVQDMDHENMFWYRQDPGLGLRLIYFSYDVKMKEKGDIPEGYSVSREKKERFSLILESASTNQTSMYLCASTGGVPYEQYFGPGTRLTVT.

The rearrangement uses TRBV6-5 and TRBJ2-2; D might be TRBD2 (6 bases). The CDR3 has 14 amino acids. Deletions cut 11 bases from V and 4 bases from J, with 17 bases between. Germline loops: CDR1 MNHEY, CDR2 SVGAGI. The CDR3 region is CAGFGGSSTGELFF. In DNA form, the CDR3 reads TGTGCCGGATTTGGAGGGTCCAGCACCGGGGAGCTGTTTTTT.

The rearrangement uses TRBV11-3 and TRBJ2-3, with 13 bases lining up with TRBD2. Losses at the gene ends were 4 bases for V and 2 bases for J; bases not matched to a gene: 3. The CDR3 consists of 16 residues. CDR1 SGHNT and CDR2 YENEEA come from the germline V gene. The CDR3 DNA reads as TGTGCCAGCAGCTCTGGACTAGCGGGAGTCACAGATACGCAGTATTTT. Its protein product is CASSSGLAGVTDTQYF.

CDR3 residues: CASSPPAYEQYF. The CDR3 DNA follows: TGTGCCAGCTCACCACCCGCCTACGAGCAGTACTTC. The genes are TRBV18 and TRBJ2-7, with no clear D. Trimming pared 0 bases from V and 2 bases from J, leaving 2 bases between. From germline, CDR1 is KGHSH and CDR2 LQKENI. The CDR3 contains 12 residues.

CDR3 nucleotides: TGTGCCAGCAGCCCCGGACAGGTTGGTCCCTTTTACACCGGGGAGCTGTTTTTT. Translated, it gives CASSPGQVGPFYTGELFF. The chain couples TRBV6-2 or TRBV6-3 to TRBJ2-2; 7 bases fit TRBD1. V was pared by 6 bases and J by 3 bases, with 16 bases of the junction left unmatched. The CDR3 extends over 18 amino acids. Germline V CDR1 and CDR2: MNHEY, SVGEGT.

V gene TRBV6-2 or TRBV6-3 combines with J gene TRBJ1-5, with 7 bases that match TRBD1. Germline V CDR1 and CDR2: MNHEY, SVGEGT. This CDR3 is built from 14 residues. The V and J ends lost 6 bases and 2 bases, in that order; junction bases with no gene match: 4. The CDR3: CASSTGTGNQPQHF. The CDR3 DNA follows: TGTGCCAGCAGCACAGGGACAGGCAATCAGCCCCAGCATTTT.

This clone was counted once. This chain uses TRBV29-1 with TRBJ2-1; 10 positions agree with TRBD2. V lost 3 bases, J lost 1 base, and 9 bases stayed unmatched. The CDR3 sequence is 17 residues long. Per germline, CDR1 SQVTM and CDR2 ANQGSEA. The CDR3 here is CSVEGELAGVSYNEQFF. The DNA of the CDR3 is TGCAGCGTTGAGGGGGAGCTAGCGGGGGTGTCCTACAATGAGCAGTTCTTC.

The J gene is TRBJ2-7, the V gene TRBV24-1; no firm D call. Deletions cut 5 bases from V and 2 bases from J, with 12 bases between. Germline V gene data show CDR1 as KGHDR and CDR2 as SFDVKD. The CDR3 sequence is 14 residues long. The CDR3 nucleotides are TGTGCCACCAGTGCCGCTGGCCGAACCTACGAGCAGTACTTC. Protein sequence: CATSAAGRTYEQYF.

To note about this clone: Other DNA sequences in the sample encode the same CDR3. The rearrangement joins TRBV18 to TRBJ1-1, with D perhaps matching TRBD1 (5 bases). CDR1 is KGHSH and CDR2 is LQKENI in the germline V gene. The CDR3 contains 13 residues. V was shortened by 3 bases and J by 1 base, with 6 bases between the two germline ends. Here the CDR3 DNA reads TGTGCCAGCTCACCGGGGGGGAACACTGAAGCTTTCTTT. This translates into CASSPGGNTEAFF.

The CDR3, as DNA: TGCGCCAGCAGCTTGGTTGGACAGGCCCTAGGCACCATATATTTT. This gives the protein CASSLVGQALGTIYF. V and J are TRBV5-1 and TRBJ1-3, with TRBD1 matching over 7 bases. The germline V gene has CDR1 SGHRS and CDR2 YFSETQ. Trimming at V came to 0 bases and at J to 9 bases, leaving 9 bases not matched to a gene. The CDR3 is 15 residues long.

In its sample, this clone was seen many times. This CDR3 reads CSALISGSSYEQYF. DNA for the CDR3: TGCAGCGCCCTCATTAGCGGGAGCTCCTACGAGCAGTACTTC. This chain connects TRBV29-1 to TRBJ2-7; 9 bases map to TRBD2. J lost 0 bases, V lost 7 bases, and 7 bases had no gene match. The CDR3 has 14 amino acids. CDR1 and CDR2 (germline): SQVTM, ANQGSEA.

This clone was seen just once. This sequence joins TRBV5-1 and TRBJ2-1, with 10 nucleotides matching TRBD2. V gave up 7 bases and J gave up 6 bases; unmatched junction bases: 10. Germline V lookup: CDR1 SGHRS, CDR2 YFSETQ. CDR3 length equals 15 residues. In nucleotides, the CDR3 is TGCGCCAGCCACCTGGCTAGCGGGGGACTCAATGAGCAGTTCTTC. This encodes CASHLASGGLNEQFF.

This chain connects TRBV6-5 to TRBJ1-1; D is undetermined. The CDR3 covers 15 residues. Trimming left V 2 bases short and J 1 base short, with 11 bases between. Germline CDR1 is MNHEY and CDR2 is SVGAGI. The CDR3, as DNA: TGTGCCAGCAGTTACCCCGGACTGAAGAACACTGAAGCTTTCTTT. It yields the protein CASSYPGLKNTEAFF.

The table lists this clone with a count of one. The chain uses TRBV4-3 and TRBJ2-1; D gene ambiguous. Trimming took off 1 base at V and 8 bases at J, with 9 bases between the two ends. Germline CDR1 reads LGHNA; CDR2 reads YSLEER. The CDR3 length is 13 residues. The CDR3 loop is CASSQVVSYEQFF. CDR3 in DNA: TGCGCCAGCAGCCAAGTTGTTTCGTATGAGCAGTTCTTC.

The rearrangement uses TRBV24-1 and TRBJ2-5; D perhaps matches TRBD1 (6 bases). Deletions cut 1 base from V and 5 bases from J, with 16 bases between. Looked up from germline, CDR1 is KGHDR and CDR2 is SFDVKD. The CDR3 extends over 16 amino acids. Here the CDR3 reads CATSDFTGPRRETQYF. CDR3 nucleotides: TGTGCCACCAGTGATTTTACAGGGCCCCGGAGGGAGACCCAGTACTTC.

V gene TRBV11-2 combines with J gene TRBJ1-2; D perhaps matches TRBD1 (6 bases). The CDR3 covers 15 residues. Deletions cut 5 bases from V and 2 bases from J, with 15 bases between. The germline V gene encodes CDR1 SGHAT and CDR2 FQNNGV. CDR3 sequence: CASSQPGGSNYGYTF. DNA of the CDR3: TGTGCCAGCAGCCAACCTGGGGGCTCGAACTATGGCTACACCTTC.

This clone was detected only a few times. The chain employs TRBV24-1 and TRBJ2-1, with 14 bases fitting TRBD2. Trimming at V came to 4 bases and at J to 0 bases, leaving 4 bases not matched to a gene. CDR1 is KGHDR, CDR2 SFDVKD, per germline. The CDR3 consists of 18 residues. The chain's CDR3 is CATSEEGLAGGSYNEQFF. CDR3 sequence (DNA): TGTGCCACCAGTGAAGAAGGACTAGCGGGGGGCTCCTACAATGAGCAGTTCTTC.

The chain recombines TRBV30 with TRBJ2-3; 7 nucleotides agree with TRBD2. This CDR3 spans 12 amino acids. Unmatched junction bases numbered 5, after V lost 5 bases and J lost 6 bases. Germline-derived CDR1 and CDR2 are GTSNPN and SVGIG (reference sequence). The CDR3 nucleotides read TGTGCCTGGGGACCCGGGAGGGATACGCAGTATTTT. Its translation: CAWGPGRDTQYF. The full variable domain, its missing parts supplied by reference TRBV30 and TRBJ2-3, is SQTIHQWPATLVQPVGSPLSLECTVEGTSNPNLYWYRQAAGRGLQLLFYSVGIGQISSEVPQNLSASRPQDRQFILSSKKLLLSDSGFYLCAWGPGRDTQYFGPGTRLTVL.

The gene calls are TRBV25-1 and TRBJ2-3, with 9 nucleotides matching TRBD2. Germline CDR1 is MGHDK and CDR2 is SYGVNS. CDR3 length: 15 residues. Unmatched junction bases numbered 5, after V lost 5 bases and J lost 2 bases. The CDR3 loop is CASSNSGGATDTQYF. Written as DNA, the CDR3 is TGTGCCAGCAGTAATAGCGGGGGTGCCACAGATACGCAGTATTTT. Full variable domain (outside the CDR3, taken from reference TRBV25-1 and TRBJ2-3): EADIYQTPRYLVIGTGKKITLECSQTMGHDKMYWYQQDPGMELHLIHYSYGVNSTEKGDLSSESTVSRIRTEHFPLTLESARPSHTSQYLCASSNSGGATDTQYFGPGTRLTVL.

The chain links TRBV6-5 to TRBJ1-2; TRBD1 agrees at 10 bases. Germline lookup yields CDR1 MNHEY and CDR2 SVGAGI. The CDR3 is 13 amino acids. Trimming removed 4 bases from V and 6 bases from J; junction bases left unmatched: 2. CDR3 sequence (DNA): TGTGCCAGCAGTTCCGGACAGGGGGATGGCTACACCTTC. Protein: CASSSGQGDGYTF.

The chain carries TRBV3-1 (or the pseudogene TRBV3-2) and TRBJ2-1, with D possibly TRBD1 on 6 matching bases. V lost 4 bases and J lost 0, with 19 bases in between. This CDR3 is 18 amino acids long. CDR1 LGHDT and CDR2 YNNKEL come from the germline V gene (reference sequence). The DNA for the CDR3 is TGTGCCAGCAGCCTTTTTATGGGGGCGGGTCGCTCCTACAATGAGCAGTTCTTC. Protein product: CASSLFMGAGRSYNEQFF.